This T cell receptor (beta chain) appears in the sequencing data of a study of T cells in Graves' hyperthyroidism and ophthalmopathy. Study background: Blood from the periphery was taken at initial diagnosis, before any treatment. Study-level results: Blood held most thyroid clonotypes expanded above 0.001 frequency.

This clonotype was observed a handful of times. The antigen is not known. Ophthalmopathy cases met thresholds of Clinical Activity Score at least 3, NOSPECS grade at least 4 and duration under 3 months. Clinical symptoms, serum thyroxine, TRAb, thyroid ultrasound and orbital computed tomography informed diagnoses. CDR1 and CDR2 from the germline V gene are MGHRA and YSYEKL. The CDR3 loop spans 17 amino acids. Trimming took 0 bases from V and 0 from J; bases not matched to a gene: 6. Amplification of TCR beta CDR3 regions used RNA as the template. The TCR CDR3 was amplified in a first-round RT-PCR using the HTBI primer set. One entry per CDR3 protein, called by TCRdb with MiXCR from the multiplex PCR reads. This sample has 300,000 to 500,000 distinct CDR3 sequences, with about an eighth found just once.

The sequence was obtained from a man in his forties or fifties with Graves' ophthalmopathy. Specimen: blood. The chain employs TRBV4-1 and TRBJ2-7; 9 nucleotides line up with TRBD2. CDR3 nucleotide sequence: TGCGCCAGCAGCCAAGATCATCCTAGCGGGAACTCCTACGAGCAGTACTTC. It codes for CASSQDHPSGNSYEQYF.